The rows below give T cell receptor beta chains drawn from one sample of a study of early T cells in non-severe SARS-CoV-2 infection. TCRdb redid the calling of the 5' RACE reads with MiXCR, one entry per CDR3 protein. This table holds tens of thousands of distinct CDR3 sequences, less than 7% found once. The sample comprised whole blood. These TCRs come from an adult who was a healthcare worker with PCR-confirmed SARS-CoV-2 infection or an uninfected control (not recorded which). Each CDR3 is given with its conserved first and last residue. The order of the fields is V gene, clone size, D gene, J gene, CDR3 length, CDR3 DNA, CDR3 protein. A D gene is named only where the DNA matches it firmly. Clone size, where shown, is once, few, many, or a class for clones that have expanded.

TRBV12-3/TRBV12-4,few,-,TRBJ1-4,11,TGTGCCAGCAGCACAAGGAAAAAACTGTTTTTT,CASSTRKKLFF
TRBV14,many,TRBD1,TRBJ2-5,15,TGTGCCAGCAGCCCCATCCGGACAGGGGGAGAGACCCAGTACTTC,CASSPIRTGGETQYF
TRBV7-6,many,TRBD2,TRBJ2-3,14,TGTGCCAGCAGCGGAGGGAGGGACACAGATACGCAGTATTTT,CASSGGRDTDTQYF
TRBV30,few,-,TRBJ2-4,12,TGTGCCTTGAGGTCGAAACAAAACATTCAGTACTTC,CALRSKQNIQYF
TRBV3-1,many,-,TRBJ2-1,13,TGTGCCAGCACGGGCCAGAGCTACAATGAGCAGTTCTTC,CASTGQSYNEQFF
TRBV6-6,many,-,TRBJ1-6,16,TGTGCCAGCAGTTACTCGGGGCAGGAAGCTAATTCACCCCTCCACTTT,CASSYSGQEANSPLHF
TRBV4-1,many,TRBD2,TRBJ2-1,17,TGCGCCAGCAGCCAAGTAGATATGGGACTAGCGGGGGGTGAGCAGTTCTTC,CASSQVDMGLAGGEQFF
TRBV5-1,many,-,TRBJ2-6,14,TGCGCCAGCAGCTTCTGGACAGGGGCCAACGTCCTGACTTTC,CASSFWTGANVLTF
TRBV6-5,few,TRBD1,TRBJ1-1,15,TGTGCCAGCAGTTACCAGGGACAGGGAGGTACTGAAGCTTTCTTT,CASSYQGQGGTEAFF
TRBV7-2,few,-,TRBJ1-6,14,TGTGCCAGCAGCTCACCAAGGGGTAATTCACCCCTCCACTTT,CASSSPRGNSPLHF
TRBV4-3,-,TRBD2,TRBJ2-7,18,TGCGCCAGCAGCCAAGATCAACTAAGCGGGGGGTTGGCCTACGAGCAGTACTTC,CASSQDQLSGGLAYEQYF
TRBV7-8,many,-,TRBJ2-7,12,TGTGCCAGCAGCCACCCCTCGGGGGAGCAGTACTTC,CASSHPSGEQYF
TRBV11-2,many,TRBD1,TRBJ2-7,18,TGTGCCAGCAGCTCCCTGGGCAGGGGGCATACCTACCCCTACGAGCAGTACTTC,CASSSLGRGHTYPYEQYF
TRBV18,few,TRBD1,TRBJ2-7,14,TGTGCCAGCTCAACCCGACAGGGCACCTACGAGCAGTACTTC,CASSTRQGTYEQYF
TRBV11-2,few,-,TRBJ2-3,15,TGTGCCAGCAGCTTAGATCGGGGGCGCACAGATACGCAGTATTTT,CASSLDRGRTDTQYF
TRBV7-2,many,TRBD1,TRBJ2-5,15,TGTGCCAGCAGCTCCGGCCACAGGGGGATCGCTTCCCAGTACTTC,CASSSGHRGIASQYF
TRBV5-1,few,TRBD1,TRBJ1-2,14,TGCGCCAGCAGCTTGGGGGACAGGGAGCTTGGCTACACCTTC,CASSLGDRELGYTF
TRBV6-5,many,TRBD1,TRBJ2-3,13,TGTGCCAGCAGCCGGACAGGGGTCGATACGCAGTATTTT,CASSRTGVDTQYF
TRBV6-4,many,-,TRBJ2-3,15,TGTGCCAGCAGTGTGGGGGTCGGAGAGACAGATACGCAGTATTTT,CASSVGVGETDTQYF
TRBV18,few,-,TRBJ2-3,12,TGTGCCAGCTCACCAGGCGGAGATACGCAGTATTTT,CASSPGGDTQYF
TRBV24-1,-,-,TRBJ1-5,15,TGTGCCACCAGTGAGCCAGGGGTATCAGGGCAGCCCCAGCATTTT,CATSEPGVSGQPQHF
TRBV6-6,many,-,TRBJ1-1,12,TGTGCCAGCAGTTTTGGGGGTCCTGAAGCTTTCTTT,CASSFGGPEAFF
TRBV12-5,few,-,TRBJ2-1,14,TGTGCTAGTGGCCCCGGGACGGTTCACAATGAGCAGTTCTTC,CASGPGTVHNEQFF
TRBV2,many,TRBD1,TRBJ2-5,14,TGTGCCAGCATGGGACAGGGCATGGTAGAGACCCAGTACTTC,CASMGQGMVETQYF
TRBV5-1,-,-,TRBJ2-1,16,TGCGCCAGCAGCCCCGAGCTCGACAGCTCCTACAATGAGCAGTTCTTC,CASSPELDSSYNEQFF
TRBV6-1,many,TRBD2,TRBJ2-1,15,TGTGCCAGCAGTGTGTCGGGGGGTTCCGTCAATGAGCAGTTCTTC,CASSVSGGSVNEQFF
TRBV10-2,many,TRBD2,TRBJ2-5,16,TGCGCCAGCAGTCTCACTAGCGGGGGGACCCAAGAGACCCAGTACTTC,CASSLTSGGTQETQYF
TRBV14,many,-,TRBJ2-6,18,TGTGCCAGCAGCCGAAATGAGGGCTACCTCCCTGGGGCCAACGTCCTGACTTTC,CASSRNEGYLPGANVLTF
TRBV7-2,few,-,TRBJ1-1,14,TGTGCCAGCAGCAAAGGGGCCAGGGTCACTGAAGCTTTCTTT,CASSKGARVTEAFF
TRBV6-5,many,TRBD1,TRBJ2-2,14,TGTGCCAGCAGCGGACAGGGAGGCACCGGGGAGCTGTTTTTT,CASSGQGGTGELFF
TRBV10-1,many,-,TRBJ2-2,14,TGCGCCAGCAGTGAGTCCACAGGTCGTGGGGAGCTGTTTTTT,CASSESTGRGELFF
TRBV15,few,TRBD1,TRBJ2-2,15,TGTGCCGTCGACCGGGACAGGGAGAACACCGGGGAGCTGTTTTTT,CAVDRDRENTGELFF
TRBV20-1,few,TRBD2,TRBJ2-7,13,TGCAGTGTTAAGACTAGCTTCTCCTACGAGCAGTACTTC,CSVKTSFSYEQYF
TRBV6-1,many,-,TRBJ1-6,13,TGTGCCAGCAGCGGGATTTATAATTCACCCCTCCACTTT,CASSGIYNSPLHF
TRBV6-1,-,-,TRBJ1-2,15,TGTGCCAGCAGTGAAGCCGGGACGGCCCGCTATGGCTACACCTTC,CASSEAGTARYGYTF